This T cell receptor beta chain was sequenced for a study of cytomegalovirus exposure and HLA in healthy donors (dated by TCRdb to 2017 to 2019). Study-wide context: According to an earlier analysis of around 600 of the donors, about 179 million T cells yielded roughly 110 million unique TCR beta sequences and approximately 300 Gb of sequence data. An early release that covered roughly 600 HLA-typed donors contained approximately 300 gigabases of sequencing data and around 80 million unique TCR sequences. Among the roughly 390 genotyped donors, about 85% belonged to the genetic ancestry cluster associated with self-reported Caucasian donors. The study aimed to test whether cataloging public T cell receptors could reveal signatures of past pathogen exposure. The study profiled the T cell repertoires of about 720 subjects by immunosequencing and related them to cytomegalovirus serostatus. Along with the approximately 650-subject first cohort, a separate validation cohort of around 110 different subjects was used. To predict cytomegalovirus infection status, the study brought together high-throughput TCR immunosequencing, statistical association of individual TCRs with disease status, and machine learning. A later analysis re-examined previously published TCR beta repertoires from just over 650 donors and added high-resolution HLA genotyping to investigate patterns of TCR occurrence. Rather than using new phenotypic data, the later analysis identified candidate immune exposures from TCR beta sequences and from how often those sequences occurred across donors. An earlier analysis of 587 of the donors used high-throughput TCR beta sequencing to judge whether each TCR beta V gene segment behaved as functional or pseudogenic. Donor age, sex, ethnicity and CMV serostatus were collected together with the repertoire data. A later genetic analysis took genome-wide SNP genotypes for about three fifths of the roughly 670 donors and used that subset as a discovery cohort. All discovery cohort repertoires had been generated on a single sequencing platform. HLA typing included class I and class II loci at four-digit resolution. Typing coverage differed by locus: A, B, C, DRB1 and DQB1 were typed in about 629-640 donors, DQA1 in approximately 520, DPA1 in over 600, and DPB1 in approximately 450. Because of strong linkage in the cohort, four or five DR-DQ haplotypes were treated as single units for association and clustering. Across some 400 genotyped donors of the cohort, an average of approximately 220,000 unique TCR beta nucleotide sequences per donor were sequenced, and approximately 19% of those sequences were non-productive. Study-wide conclusions, independent of this receptor: Linkage disequilibrium might explain the correlated functional status among segregating V segments, but an unknown experimental factor could not be excluded. A later analysis found that most CMV-associated TCR beta chains appeared HLA-restricted, with HLA associations seemingly driven largely by CMV exposure. According to a later genetic analysis, donors in an Asian-associated ancestry cluster had fewer N-insertions in productive TCRs than the approximately 710-donor mean. An association between a missense DCLRE1C variant and V-gene and J-gene trimming of TCR beta chains was found in a later genetic analysis and replicated in an independent cohort. A cluster of highly shared sequence variants was judged likely to represent a technical artifact of the sequencing pipeline. According to a later analysis, parvovirus B19, influenza, CMV and Epstein-Barr virus appeared linked to several top co-occurrence clusters. Immune exposure information for the cohort was limited to CMV serostatus. Because the 87-base-pair reads could not distinguish some IMGT-functional V segments, including TRBV6-2 and TRBV6-3, those segments were excluded. Because counts were too low, fewer than 20 rarely observed V segments, including chromosome 9 orphons, were excluded from the earlier analysis of some 540 of the donors. Compared with equally common non-associated chains, HLA-associated TCR beta chains in a later analysis were more clonally expanded and had lower generation probabilities. In this cohort, only TCR beta chains were sequenced, and detectable features were limited by the absence of alpha or paired-chain data. Roughly uniform sequencing depth across donors was assumed in presence/absence analyses, although this assumption may not hold. In a later analysis, over 15,000 TCR beta sequences were associated with specific HLA alleles at a false discovery rate of 0.05. Because HLA typing was unavailable for some donors at each locus, only the typed subset was used in association tests. Broadly in line with IMGT annotations, most TCR beta V segments showed up in productive rearrangements about 87% or about 30% of the time in an earlier analysis of about 500 of the donors. A total of 150 or so TCR beta chains were listed by the study as associated with cytomegalovirus. Strong co-occurrence of HLA alleles, especially DR and DQ, made assigning TCR associations to individual alleles difficult. In vitro tests confirmed that a few of the cytomegalovirus-associated TCR beta chains recognize cytomegalovirus antigens. A further reported finding was that TCR beta sequences accurately predicted the HLA-A and HLA-B alleles for most subjects in the first cohort. A later analysis found that TCR association rates varied across HLA loci, with DRB1 alleles showing the most associated TCRs and HLA-C alleles the fewest. Cytomegalovirus status was reported to be diagnosed by the classifier with high specificity and sensitivity in both the original and validation cohorts. The authors suggested that the approach could potentially be extended to other disease states and immunological phenotypes. While some public TCRs were present in many individuals, most TCR sequences turned up only very rarely across donors.

In total, 500 to 700 healthy bone marrow donors made up the cohort. At the time of sampling, every cohort member was nominally healthy, though immune exposures that went unrecorded were likely present. The donor tested CMV seropositive and was one of the 289 seropositive cohort members. Each donor provided a peripheral blood sample, and peripheral blood mononuclear cells were used for TCR beta sequencing. Genomic DNA extraction from the blood cell samples was performed with the Qiagen DNeasy Blood Extraction Kit. The CDR3 sequence holds 14 residues, the cysteine and phenylalanine included. Only the CDR3 region is kept as DNA, spanning 42 bases read in frame from base 1. Compared with germline, V lacks 6 bases and J lacks 2 bases; bases without a gene match: 5. Via the germline V gene (reference sequence), CDR1 is LNHDA and CDR2 SQIVND. About this clone: It has no known antigen specificity. Per-base quality was not reported, and no clone a single base away is much larger than it.

Library method: the immunoSEQ multiplex PCR assay. For the multiplex PCR, a mixture combining 60 forward primers for TCR Vbeta segments and 13 reverse primers for TCR Jbeta segments was used. The CDR3 region of rearranged TCR beta genes was amplified from genomic DNA with a multiplex PCR assay. The Illumina HiSeq System was used to sequence the amplified TCR beta libraries as 87-base-pair reads. As for the original processing: A later analysis counted approximately 74 million unique TCR beta chains across the 650 to 700 repertoires, and some 12 million of these chains were shared by at least two donors. A nearest-neighbor algorithm error-corrected the raw reads and collapsed the reads into unique sequences, merging closely related sequences to remove PCR and sequencing errors. Alignment of CDR3 sequences to IMGT reference sequences was used to assign V, D and J gene segments. For a sequence to be retained, at least a six-nucleotide match to both a V gene segment and a J gene segment was required. Rearrangements were called productive when the CDR3 lacked stop codons and stayed in frame with V and J; all others were non-productive. Following IMGT convention, CDR3 was defined as the stretch from the second conserved V-encoded cysteine up to the conserved J-encoded phenylalanine. The earlier analysis of 587 of the donors excluded sequences that lacked an unambiguous match to a single V gene segment. An earlier analysis of 500 to 600 of the donors classified V segments as functional when productive rearrangements were above 56.7% and as segregating when the standard deviation between donors was above 5%. To diagnose cytomegalovirus status from the catalog of TCR beta chain sequences, a statistical classification framework was built. In a later analysis, V and J genes were assigned by comparing TCR nucleotide sequences against IMGT/GENE-DB human TR gene sequences. The TCRdist pipeline was used in a later analysis to assign CDR3 sequences and most-parsimonious VDJ recombination scenarios. In a later analysis, each TCR beta chain was defined by its CDR3 amino acid sequence together with its V-gene family, and reads lacking a unique V-gene family were excluded. A later analysis removed nearly 600 highly shared, low-generation-probability nucleotide sequences to deal with suspected cross-contamination and a sequencing artifact. For each public chain, a later analysis derived a clonal expansion index from normalized ranks of inferred template counts within each repertoire. Generation probabilities in a later analysis came from a VDJ recombination model fitted to out-of-frame rearrangements, and those results were checked against IGoR. In a later analysis, TCR-TCR, TCR-HLA and TCR-CMV co-occurrence was scored with hypergeometric tests, and a repertoire-size bias correction was applied to TCR pairs. False discovery rates were estimated in a later analysis by permuting HLA or CMV assignments 20 times. In a later analysis, co-occurring TCRs were grouped using DBSCAN, with TCRdist sequence similarity added in when clustering inside HLA-allele-positive subsets. Repertoires with fewer than 30,000 or more than 120,000 public chains, plus five repertoires with anomalous nucleotide sharing, were excluded from co-occurrence clustering. TCRdb holds this immuneACCESS table with in-frame rearrangements only. Some clones are missing; in checked studies, unresolved V genes explain under half, and the rest has no known cause. V, J and clone size derive from that table, while D and trimming were established from the DNA sequence. The sample yields 200,000 or so clones; around 84% were counted once. The ten largest clones add up to about 2.6% of the sample.

Sequenced input: PBMCs. The clonotype originates from a woman in her fifties or sixties in good health and CMV-seropositive. Recombination connected TRBV19 to TRBJ2-5, with 8 middle bases fitting TRBD1. The CDR3 here reads CASRPGQDQETQYF. The nucleotide sequence is given as TGTGCCAGTAGACCGGGACAGGATCAAGAGACCCAGTACTTC.